This T cell receptor beta chain was observed in a study of cytomegalovirus exposure and HLA in healthy donors. Study overall: Earlier findings included roughly 100 million unique TCR beta sequences obtained from about 180 million T cells.

CDR1 is LGHNA, CDR2 YNFKEQ, per germline. Trimming left V 0 bases short and J 11 bases short, with 16 bases between. The CDR3 is 14 residues long. Primers: 60 Vbeta forward and 13 Jbeta reverse. Some clones are missing from TCRdb's copy, which holds only in-frame ones; the method was immunoSEQ multiplex PCR. This table holds 200,000 or so clones, 87% found once. The chain combines TRBV4-2 with TRBJ2-5; weak D call: TRBD2 (5 bases). Specimen: PBMCs. The sequence came from a man aged 25-45 years in good health and CMV-seronegative. The CDR3 loop reads CASSQDTSWWEQYF. CDR3 bases: TGTGCCAGCAGCCAAGATACTTCTTGGTGGGAGCAGTACTTC.